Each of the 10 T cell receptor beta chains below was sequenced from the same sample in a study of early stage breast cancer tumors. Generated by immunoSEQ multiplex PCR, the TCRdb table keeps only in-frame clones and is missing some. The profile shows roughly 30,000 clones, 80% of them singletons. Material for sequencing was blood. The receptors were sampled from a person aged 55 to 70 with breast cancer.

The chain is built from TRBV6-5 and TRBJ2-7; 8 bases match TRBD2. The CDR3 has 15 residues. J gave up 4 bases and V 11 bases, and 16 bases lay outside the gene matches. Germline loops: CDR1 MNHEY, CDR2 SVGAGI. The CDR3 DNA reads TGTGCCTCCTTGGAGGCGGGAGGCGGTCCTTACGAGCAGTACTTC. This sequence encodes CASLEAGGGPYEQYF.

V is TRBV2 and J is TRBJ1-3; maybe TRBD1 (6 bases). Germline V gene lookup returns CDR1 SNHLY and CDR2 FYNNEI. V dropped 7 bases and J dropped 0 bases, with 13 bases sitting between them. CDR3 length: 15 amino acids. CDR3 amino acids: CASTRDRISGNTIYF. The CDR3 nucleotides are TGTGCCAGCACCCGAGACAGGATCTCTGGAAACACCATATATTTT.

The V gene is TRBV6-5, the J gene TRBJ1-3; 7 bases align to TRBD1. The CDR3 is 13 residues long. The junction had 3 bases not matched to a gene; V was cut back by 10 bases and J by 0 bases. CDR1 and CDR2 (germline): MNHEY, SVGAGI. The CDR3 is CATTGLSGNTIYF. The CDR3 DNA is TGTGCCACGACAGGGCTCTCTGGAAACACCATATATTTT.

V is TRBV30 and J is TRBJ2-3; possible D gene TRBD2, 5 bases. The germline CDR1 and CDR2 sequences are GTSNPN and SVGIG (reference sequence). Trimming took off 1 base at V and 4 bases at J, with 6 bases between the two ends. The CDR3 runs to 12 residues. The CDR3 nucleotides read TGTGCCTGGAGTGGGGGAGCAGATACGCAGTATTTT. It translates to CAWSGGADTQYF. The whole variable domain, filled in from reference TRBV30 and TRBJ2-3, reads SQTIHQWPATLVQPVGSPLSLECTVEGTSNPNLYWYRQAAGRGLQLLFYSVGIGQISSEVPQNLSASRPQDRQFILSSKKLLLSDSGFYLCAWSGGADTQYFGPGTRLTVL.

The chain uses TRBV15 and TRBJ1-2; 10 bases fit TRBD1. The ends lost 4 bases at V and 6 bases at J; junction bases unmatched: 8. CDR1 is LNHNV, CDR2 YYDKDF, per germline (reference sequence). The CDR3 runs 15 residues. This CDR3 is CATSKWDRGGDGYTF. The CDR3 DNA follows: TGTGCCACCAGCAAGTGGGACAGGGGAGGAGATGGCTACACCTTC.

The CDR3 sequence is CASSIGLAGVSEQFF. The CDR3 coding sequence is TGTGCCAGTAGTATAGGTCTAGCGGGAGTTAGTGAGCAGTTCTTC. The chain combines TRBV19 with TRBJ2-1; 10 positions match TRBD2. This CDR3 has 15 residues. CDR1 and CDR2 (germline): LNHDA, SQIVND (reference sequence). The junction had 6 bases not matched to a gene; V was cut back by 1 base and J by 9 bases.

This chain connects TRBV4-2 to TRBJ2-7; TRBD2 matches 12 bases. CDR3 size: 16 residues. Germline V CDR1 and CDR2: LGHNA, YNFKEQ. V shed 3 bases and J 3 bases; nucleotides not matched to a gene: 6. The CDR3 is CASSHGSTSGSYEQYF. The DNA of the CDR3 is TGTGCCAGCAGCCACGGTTCGACTAGCGGGAGCTACGAGCAGTACTTC.

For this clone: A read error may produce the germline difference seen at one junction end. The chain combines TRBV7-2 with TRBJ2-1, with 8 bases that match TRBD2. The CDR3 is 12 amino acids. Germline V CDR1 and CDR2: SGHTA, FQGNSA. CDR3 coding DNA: TGTGCCAGCAGTTGGGTACCGGGAGGGCGGGTCTTC. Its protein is CASSWVPGGRVF. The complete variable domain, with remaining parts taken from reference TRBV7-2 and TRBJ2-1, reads GAGVSQSPSNKVTEKGKDVELRCDPISGHTALYWYRQSLGQGLEFLIYFQGNSAPDKSGLPSDRFSAERTGGSVSTLTIQRTQQEDSAVYLCASSWVPGGRVFGPGTRLTVL.

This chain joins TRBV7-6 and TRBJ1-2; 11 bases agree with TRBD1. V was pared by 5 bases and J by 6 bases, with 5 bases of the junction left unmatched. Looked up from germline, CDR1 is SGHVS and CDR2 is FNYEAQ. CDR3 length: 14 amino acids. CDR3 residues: CASSPDRGRDGYTF. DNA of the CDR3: TGTGCCAGCAGCCCGGACAGGGGGCGGGATGGCTACACCTTC.

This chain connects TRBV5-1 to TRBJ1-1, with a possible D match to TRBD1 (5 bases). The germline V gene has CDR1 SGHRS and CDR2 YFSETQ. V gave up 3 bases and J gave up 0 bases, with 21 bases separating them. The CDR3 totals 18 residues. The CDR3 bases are TGCGCCAGCAGCTCCTCCCAGGGCCCCCAGACGATGAACACTGAAGCTTTCTTT. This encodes CASSSSQGPQTMNTEAFF.